This TCR beta chain emerged from a study of technical replicates of blood from several donors. Trimming stripped 5 bases from V and 0 bases from J, with 11 bases between. Per the germline V gene, CDR1 is SQVTM and CDR2 is ANQGSEA. This CDR3 spans 13 amino acids. Only in-frame clones appear in the TCRdb table, and some are missing; sequencing was by immunoSEQ multiplex PCR. The table lists about 72,000 clones, nearly 97% of them singletons. The sequencing input was T cells isolated from PBMCs. The origin of this receptor is a human donor in good health. The rearrangement uses TRBV29-1 and TRBJ2-7, with a weak D call TRBD1 (6 bases). CDR3 nucleotides: TGCAGCGTTAAGGGGGAGTCCTCCTACGAGCAGTACTTC. This codes for CSVKGESSYEQYF.